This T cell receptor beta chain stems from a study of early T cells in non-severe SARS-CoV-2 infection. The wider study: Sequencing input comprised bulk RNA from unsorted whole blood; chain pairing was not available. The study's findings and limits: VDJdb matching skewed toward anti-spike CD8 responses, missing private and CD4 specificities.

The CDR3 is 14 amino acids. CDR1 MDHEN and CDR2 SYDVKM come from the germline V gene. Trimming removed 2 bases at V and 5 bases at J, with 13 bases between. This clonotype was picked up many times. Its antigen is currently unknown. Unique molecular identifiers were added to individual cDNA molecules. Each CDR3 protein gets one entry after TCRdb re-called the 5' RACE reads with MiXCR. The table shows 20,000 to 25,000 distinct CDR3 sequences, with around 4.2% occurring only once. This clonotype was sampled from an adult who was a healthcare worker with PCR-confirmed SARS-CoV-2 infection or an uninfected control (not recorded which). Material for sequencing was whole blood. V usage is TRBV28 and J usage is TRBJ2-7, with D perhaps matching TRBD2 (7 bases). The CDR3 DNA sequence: TGTGCCAGCAGTTTACGGGGGGCCTTCGACGAGCAGTACTTC. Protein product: CASSLRGAFDEQYF.